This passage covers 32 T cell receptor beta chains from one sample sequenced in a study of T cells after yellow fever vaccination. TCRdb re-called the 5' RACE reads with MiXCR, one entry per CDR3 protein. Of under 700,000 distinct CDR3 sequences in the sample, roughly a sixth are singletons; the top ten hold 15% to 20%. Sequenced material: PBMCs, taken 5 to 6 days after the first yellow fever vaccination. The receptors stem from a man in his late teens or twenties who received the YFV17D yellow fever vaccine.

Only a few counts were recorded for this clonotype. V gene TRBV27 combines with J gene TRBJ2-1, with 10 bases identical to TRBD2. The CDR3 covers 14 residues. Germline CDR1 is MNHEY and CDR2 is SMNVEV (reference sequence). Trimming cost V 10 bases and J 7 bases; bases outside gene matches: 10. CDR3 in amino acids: CATWSGGAWNEQFF. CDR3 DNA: TGTGCCACCTGGAGCGGGGGGGCATGGAATGAGCAGTTCTTC.

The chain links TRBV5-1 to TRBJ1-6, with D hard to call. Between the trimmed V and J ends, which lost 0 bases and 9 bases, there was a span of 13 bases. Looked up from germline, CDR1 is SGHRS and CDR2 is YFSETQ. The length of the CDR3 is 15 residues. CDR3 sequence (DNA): TGCGCCAGCAGCTTGGAAAGGGTTGGGAGTTCACCCCTCCACTTT. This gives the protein CASSLERVGSSPLHF. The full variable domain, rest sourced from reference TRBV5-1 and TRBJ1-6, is KAGVTQTPRYLIKTRGQQVTLSCSPISGHRSVSWYQQTPGQGLQFLFEYFSETQRNKGNFPGRFSGRQFSNSRSEMNVSTLELGDSALYLCASSLERVGSSPLHFGNGTRLTVT.

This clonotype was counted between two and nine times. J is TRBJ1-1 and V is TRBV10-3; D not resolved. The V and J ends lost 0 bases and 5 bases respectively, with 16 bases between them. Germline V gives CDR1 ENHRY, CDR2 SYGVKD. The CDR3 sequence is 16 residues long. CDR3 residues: CAISESEEGVRTEAFF. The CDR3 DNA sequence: TGTGCCATCAGTGAGTCTGAGGAGGGAGTGAGGACTGAAGCTTTCTTT.

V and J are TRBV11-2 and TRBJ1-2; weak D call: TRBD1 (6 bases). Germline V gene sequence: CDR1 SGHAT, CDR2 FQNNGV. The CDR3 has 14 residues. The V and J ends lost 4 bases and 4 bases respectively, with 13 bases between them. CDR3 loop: CASSYGGGLYGYTF. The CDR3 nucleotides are TGTGCCAGCAGCTACGGGGGCGGACTCTATGGCTACACCTTC.

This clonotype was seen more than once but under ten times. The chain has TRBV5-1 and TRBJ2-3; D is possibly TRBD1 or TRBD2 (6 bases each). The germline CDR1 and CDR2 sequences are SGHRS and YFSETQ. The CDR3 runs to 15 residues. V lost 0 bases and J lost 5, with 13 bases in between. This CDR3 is CASSLVQGGQDTQYF. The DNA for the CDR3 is TGCGCCAGCAGCTTGGTACAGGGAGGTCAAGATACGCAGTATTTT. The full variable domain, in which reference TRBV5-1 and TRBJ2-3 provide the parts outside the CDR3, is KAGVTQTPRYLIKTRGQQVTLSCSPISGHRSVSWYQQTPGQGLQFLFEYFSETQRNKGNFPGRFSGRQFSNSRSEMNVSTLELGDSALYLCASSLVQGGQDTQYFGPGTRLTVL.

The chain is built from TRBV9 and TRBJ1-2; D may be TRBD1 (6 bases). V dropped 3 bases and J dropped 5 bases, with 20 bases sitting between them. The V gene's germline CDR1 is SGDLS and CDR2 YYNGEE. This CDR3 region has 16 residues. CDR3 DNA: TGTGCCAGCAGCGCCGAACTACAGGGTCCCTTGTATGGCTACACCTTC. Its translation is CASSAELQGPLYGYTF. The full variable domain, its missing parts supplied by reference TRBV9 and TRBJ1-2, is DSGVTQTPKHLITATGQRVTLRCSPRSGDLSVYWYQQSLDQGLQFLIQYYNGEERAKGNILERFSAQQFPDLHSELNLSSLELGDSALYFCASSAELQGPLYGYTFGSGTRLTVV.

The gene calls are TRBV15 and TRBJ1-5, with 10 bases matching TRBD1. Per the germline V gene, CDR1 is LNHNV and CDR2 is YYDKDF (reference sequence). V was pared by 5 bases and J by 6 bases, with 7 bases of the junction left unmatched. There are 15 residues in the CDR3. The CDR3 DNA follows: TGTGCCACCAGCGGCGGGACAGGGGACGGTCAGCCCCAGCATTTT. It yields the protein CATSGGTGDGQPQHF. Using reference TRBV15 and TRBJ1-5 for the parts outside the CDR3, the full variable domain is DAMVIQNPRYQVTQFGKPVTLSCSQTLNHNVMYWYQQKSSQAPKLLFHYYDKDFNNEADTPDNFQSRRPNTSFCFLDIRSPGLGDTAMYLCATSGGTGDGQPQHFGDGTRLSIL.

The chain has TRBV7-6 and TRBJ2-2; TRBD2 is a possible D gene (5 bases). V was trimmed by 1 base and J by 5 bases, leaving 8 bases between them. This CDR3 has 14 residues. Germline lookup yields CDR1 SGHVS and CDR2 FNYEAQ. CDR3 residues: CASSLVGETGELFF. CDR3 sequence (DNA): TGTGCCAGCAGCTTAGTCGGGGAAACCGGGGAGCTGTTTTTT.

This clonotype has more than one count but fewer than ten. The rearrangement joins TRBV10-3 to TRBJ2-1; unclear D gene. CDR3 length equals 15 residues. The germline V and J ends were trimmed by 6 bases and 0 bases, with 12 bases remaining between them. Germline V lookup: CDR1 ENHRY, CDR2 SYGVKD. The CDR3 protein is CAISAYAASYNEQFF. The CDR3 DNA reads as TGTGCCATCAGCGCCTACGCGGCCTCCTACAATGAGCAGTTCTTC.

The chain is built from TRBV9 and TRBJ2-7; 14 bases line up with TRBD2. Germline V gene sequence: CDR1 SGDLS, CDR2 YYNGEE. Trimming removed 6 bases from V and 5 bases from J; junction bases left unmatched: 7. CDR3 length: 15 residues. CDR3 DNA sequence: TGTGCCAGCACCCTGGGGGGACTAGCGGGGGACGAGCAGTACTTC. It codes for CASTLGGLAGDEQYF.

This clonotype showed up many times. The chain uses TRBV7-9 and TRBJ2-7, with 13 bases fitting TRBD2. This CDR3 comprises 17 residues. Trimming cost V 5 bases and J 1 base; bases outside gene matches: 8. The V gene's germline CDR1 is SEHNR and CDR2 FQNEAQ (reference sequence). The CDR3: CASSAGLAGASSYEQYF. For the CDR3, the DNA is TGTGCCAGCAGCGCCGGACTAGCGGGGGCCTCATCCTACGAGCAGTACTTC.

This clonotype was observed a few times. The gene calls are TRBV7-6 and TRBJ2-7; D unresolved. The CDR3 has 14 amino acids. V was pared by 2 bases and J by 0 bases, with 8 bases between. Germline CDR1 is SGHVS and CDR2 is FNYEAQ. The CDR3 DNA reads TGTGCCAGCAGCTTAAGCGACTTCTCCTACGAGCAGTACTTC. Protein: CASSLSDFSYEQYF.

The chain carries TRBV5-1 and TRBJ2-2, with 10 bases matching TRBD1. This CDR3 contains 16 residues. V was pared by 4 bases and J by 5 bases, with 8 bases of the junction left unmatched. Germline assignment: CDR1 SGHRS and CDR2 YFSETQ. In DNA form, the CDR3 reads TGCGCCAGCAGCGCCTCGGGACAGGGGAATACCGGGGAGCTGTTTTTT. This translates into CASSASGQGNTGELFF.

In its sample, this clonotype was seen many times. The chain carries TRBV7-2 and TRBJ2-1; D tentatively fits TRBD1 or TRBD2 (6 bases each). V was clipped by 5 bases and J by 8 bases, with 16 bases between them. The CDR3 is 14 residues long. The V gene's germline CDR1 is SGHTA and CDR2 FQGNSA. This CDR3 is CASSPPGAGYEQFF. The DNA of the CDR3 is TGTGCCAGCAGCCCCCCGGGGGCGGGCTATGAGCAGTTCTTC.

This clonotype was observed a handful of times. The DNA for the CDR3 is TGCGCCAGCAGCACCCCCCAAGAGACCCAGTACTTC. It translates to CASSTPQETQYF. The chain joins TRBV5-1 to TRBJ2-5; D is undetermined. V lost 4 bases and J 1 base, leaving 5 bases between the germline ends. The CDR3 runs 12 residues. Per germline, CDR1 SGHRS and CDR2 YFSETQ.

The CDR3 loop reads CASSPPVLGGTQYF. The CDR3 region has the DNA TGTGCCAGCTCACCACCGGTCCTGGGCGGTACGCAGTATTTT. The V call is TRBV18, the J call TRBJ2-3; the D is unclear. V lost 0 bases and J lost 8, with 12 bases in between. Germline V gives CDR1 KGHSH, CDR2 LQKENI. There are 14 residues in the CDR3.

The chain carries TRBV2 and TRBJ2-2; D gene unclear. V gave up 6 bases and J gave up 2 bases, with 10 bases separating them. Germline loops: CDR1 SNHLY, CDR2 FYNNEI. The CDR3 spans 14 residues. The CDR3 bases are TGTGCCAGCAGCCCCCTGATAAACACCGGGGAGCTGTTTTTT. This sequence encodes CASSPLINTGELFF.

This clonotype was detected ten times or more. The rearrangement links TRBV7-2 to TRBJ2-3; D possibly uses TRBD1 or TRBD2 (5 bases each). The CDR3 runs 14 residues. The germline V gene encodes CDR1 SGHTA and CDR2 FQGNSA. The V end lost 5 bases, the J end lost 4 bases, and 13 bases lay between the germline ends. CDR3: CASSPQGGPDTQYF. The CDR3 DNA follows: TGTGCCAGCAGCCCCCAGGGCGGGCCAGATACGCAGTATTTT.

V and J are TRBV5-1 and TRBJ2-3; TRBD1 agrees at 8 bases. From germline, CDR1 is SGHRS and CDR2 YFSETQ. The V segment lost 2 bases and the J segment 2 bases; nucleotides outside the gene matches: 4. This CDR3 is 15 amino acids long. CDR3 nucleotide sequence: TGCGCCAGCAGCTTTTGGGACAGGTACACAGATACGCAGTATTTT. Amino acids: CASSFWDRYTDTQYF.

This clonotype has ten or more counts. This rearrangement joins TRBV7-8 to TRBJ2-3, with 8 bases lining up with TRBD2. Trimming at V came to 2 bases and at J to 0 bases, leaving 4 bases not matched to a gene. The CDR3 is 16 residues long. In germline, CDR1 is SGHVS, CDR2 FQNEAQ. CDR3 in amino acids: CASSLMKRGSTDTQYF. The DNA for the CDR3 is TGTGCCAGCAGCTTAATGAAGCGGGGGAGCACAGATACGCAGTATTTT.

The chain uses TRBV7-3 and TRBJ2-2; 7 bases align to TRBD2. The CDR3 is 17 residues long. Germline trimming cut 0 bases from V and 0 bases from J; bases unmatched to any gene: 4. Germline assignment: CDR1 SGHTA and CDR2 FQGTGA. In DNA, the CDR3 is TGTGCCAGCAGCTTAACATCACGGGGGGCGAACACCGGGGAGCTGTTTTTT. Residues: CASSLTSRGANTGELFF.

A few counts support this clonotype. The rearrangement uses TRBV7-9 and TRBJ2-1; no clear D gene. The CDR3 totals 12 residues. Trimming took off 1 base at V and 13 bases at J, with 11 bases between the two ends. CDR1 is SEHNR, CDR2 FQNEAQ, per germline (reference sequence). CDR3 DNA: TGTGCCAGCAGCTTAGTAGTTAGGGTCCAGTTCTTC. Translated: CASSLVVRVQFF. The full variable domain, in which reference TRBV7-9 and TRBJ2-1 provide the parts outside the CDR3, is DTGVSQNPRHKITKRGQNVTFRCDPISEHNRLYWYRQTLGQGPEFLTYFQNEAQLEKSRLLSDRFSAERPKGSFSTLEIQRTEQGDSAMYLCASSLVVRVQFFGPGTRLTVL.

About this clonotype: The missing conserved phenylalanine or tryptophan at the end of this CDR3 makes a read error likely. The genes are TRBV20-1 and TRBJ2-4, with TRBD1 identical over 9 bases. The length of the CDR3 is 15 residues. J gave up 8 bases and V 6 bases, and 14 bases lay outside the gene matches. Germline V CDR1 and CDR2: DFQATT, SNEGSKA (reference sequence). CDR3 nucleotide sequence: TGCAGTGCCGAGGGGCCGGGACAGGGTCTGGACATTCAGTACATC. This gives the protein CSAEGPGQGLDIQYI.

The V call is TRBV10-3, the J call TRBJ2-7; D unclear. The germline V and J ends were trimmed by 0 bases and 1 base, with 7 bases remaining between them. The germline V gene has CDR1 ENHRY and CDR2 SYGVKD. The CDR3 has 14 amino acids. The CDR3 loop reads CAISESVRSYEQYF. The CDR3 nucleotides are TGTGCCATCAGTGAGTCGGTAAGGTCCTACGAGCAGTACTTC.

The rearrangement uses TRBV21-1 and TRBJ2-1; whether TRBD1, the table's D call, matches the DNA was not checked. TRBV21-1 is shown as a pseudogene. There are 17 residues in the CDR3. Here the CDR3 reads CASSISGLKRGDNEQFF. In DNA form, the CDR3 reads TGTGCCAGCAGCATATCCGGACTCAAACGGGGGGACAATGAGCAGTTCTTC.

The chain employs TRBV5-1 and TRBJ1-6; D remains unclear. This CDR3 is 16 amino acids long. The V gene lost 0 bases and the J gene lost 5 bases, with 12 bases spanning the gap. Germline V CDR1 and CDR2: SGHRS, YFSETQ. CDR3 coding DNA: TGCGCCAGCAGCTTGGTCCCGGTAGGAGATAATTCACCCCTCCACTTT. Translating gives CASSLVPVGDNSPLHF.

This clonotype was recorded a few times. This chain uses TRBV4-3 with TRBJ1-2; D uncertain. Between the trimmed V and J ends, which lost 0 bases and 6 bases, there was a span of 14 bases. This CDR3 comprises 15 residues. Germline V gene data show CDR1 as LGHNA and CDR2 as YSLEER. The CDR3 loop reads CASSQEGVRSDGYTF. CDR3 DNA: TGCGCCAGCAGCCAAGAAGGCGTCAGGTCGGATGGCTACACCTTC.

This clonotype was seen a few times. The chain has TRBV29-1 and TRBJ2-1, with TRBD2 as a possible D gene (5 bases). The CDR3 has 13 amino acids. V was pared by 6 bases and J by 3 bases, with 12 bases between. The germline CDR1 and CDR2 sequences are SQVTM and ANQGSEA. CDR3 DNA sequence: TGCAGCGTAGGACGGGGAGTCTACAATGAGCAGTTCTTC. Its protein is CSVGRGVYNEQFF.

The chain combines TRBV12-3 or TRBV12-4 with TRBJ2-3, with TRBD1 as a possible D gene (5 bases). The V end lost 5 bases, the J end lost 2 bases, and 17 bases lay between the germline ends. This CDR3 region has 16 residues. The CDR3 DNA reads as TGTGCCAGCAGTCCCAGGGCCCCCCAGCTCACAGATACGCAGTATTTT. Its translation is CASSPRAPQLTDTQYF.

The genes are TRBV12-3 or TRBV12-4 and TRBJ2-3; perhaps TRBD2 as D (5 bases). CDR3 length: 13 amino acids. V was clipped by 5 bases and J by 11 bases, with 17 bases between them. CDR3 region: CASSRTSAGGQYF. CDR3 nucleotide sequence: TGTGCCAGCAGTCGTACATCCGCGGGCGGGCAGTATTTT.

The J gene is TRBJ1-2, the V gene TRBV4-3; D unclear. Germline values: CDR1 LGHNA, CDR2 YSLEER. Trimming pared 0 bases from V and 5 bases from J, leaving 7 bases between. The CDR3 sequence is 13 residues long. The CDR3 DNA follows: TGCGCCAGCAGCCAAGAGGTTTCTTATGGCTACACCTTC. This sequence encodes CASSQEVSYGYTF.

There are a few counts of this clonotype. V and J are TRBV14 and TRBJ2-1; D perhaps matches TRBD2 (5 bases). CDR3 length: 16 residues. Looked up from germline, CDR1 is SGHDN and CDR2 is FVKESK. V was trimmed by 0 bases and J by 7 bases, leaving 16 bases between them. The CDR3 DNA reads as TGTGCCAGCAGCCAAGAAGTGGGAGACTTGGGTAATGAGCAGTTCTTC. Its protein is CASSQEVGDLGNEQFF.